The 10 T cell receptor beta chains presented below share a single source sample, sequenced in a study of CD8 T cells in ankylosing spondylitis. MiXCR, applied by TCRdb to the 5' RACE reads, yields one record per CDR3 protein. The sample holds about 130,000 distinct CDR3 sequences; roughly 7.3% are singletons and the top ten take less than 15%. The specimen was blood, either unsorted or a sorted T cell fraction (not recorded which). The receptors come from a male donor with ankylosing spondylitis or in good health (not recorded which).

This clonotype was seen repeatedly, ten times or more. The rearrangement links TRBV29-1 to TRBJ1-2; possible D gene TRBD1, 5 bases. Germline lookup yields CDR1 SQVTM and CDR2 ANQGSEA. The ends were cut back, 7 bases at V and 8 bases at J, with 17 bases in the middle. This CDR3 is 12 amino acids long. The CDR3 spells CSADAYGAGYTF. In DNA form, the CDR3 reads TGCAGCGCCGACGCCTACGGGGCCGGCTACACCTTC.

This clonotype was counted many times. Here the CDR3 DNA reads TGTGCCACCAGCGGCTTAACAGGGGGCATCGGGGAGCTGTTTTTT. Encoded protein: CATSGLTGGIGELFF. V and J are TRBV15 and TRBJ2-2; 9 bases line up with TRBD1. Per germline, CDR1 LNHNV and CDR2 YYDKDF (reference sequence). The CDR3 length is 15 residues. V dropped 5 bases and J dropped 7; count of bases not matched to a gene: 8. The entire variable domain, with the rest obtained from reference TRBV15 and TRBJ2-2, is as follows: DAMVIQNPRYQVTQFGKPVTLSCSQTLNHNVMYWYQQKSSQAPKLLFHYYDKDFNNEADTPDNFQSRRPNTSFCFLDIRSPGLGDTAMYLCATSGLTGGIGELFFGEGSRLTVL.

This clonotype was detected many times. The chain joins TRBV5-1 to TRBJ1-1; D is unclear. CDR1 is SGHRS and CDR2 is YFSETQ in the germline V gene. V lost 1 base and J 1 base, leaving 8 bases between the germline ends. CDR3 length: 14 residues. The CDR3 coding sequence is TGCGCCAGCAGCTTGAGTCCGGAGAACACTGAAGCTTTCTTT. It yields the protein CASSLSPENTEAFF.

This chain joins TRBV20-1 and TRBJ2-1; D is unresolved. Germline loops: CDR1 DFQATT, CDR2 SNEGSKA (reference sequence). The V gene lost 3 bases and the J gene lost 9 bases, with 6 bases spanning the gap. The CDR3 spans 10 residues. CDR3 DNA sequence: TGCAGTGCTAGTCTAATTGAGCAGTTCTTC. Translated: CSASLIEQFF.

This clonotype has ten or more counts. This chain joins TRBV5-1 and TRBJ2-7; D is ambiguous. Trimming removed 4 bases from V and 2 bases from J, with 10 bases in between. Germline assignment: CDR1 SGHRS and CDR2 YFSETQ. This CDR3 region has 13 residues. The CDR3: CASSPGVAYEQYF. CDR3 coding DNA: TGCGCCAGCAGCCCTGGAGTGGCCTACGAGCAGTACTTC.

Ten or more counts support this clonotype. CDR3 in DNA: TGCGCCAGCAGCTTGGTCAACTATGGCTACACCTTC. It codes for CASSLVNYGYTF. The chain uses TRBV5-1 and TRBJ1-2; D remains ambiguous. The length of the CDR3 is 12 residues. Germline CDR1 SGHRS, CDR2 YFSETQ. V lost 0 bases and J lost 2, with 2 bases in between.

This clonotype was seen many times. The rearrangement links TRBV27 to TRBJ1-2; maybe TRBD1 (6 bases). V was clipped by 4 bases and J by 3 bases, with 12 bases between them. The CDR3 sequence is 14 residues long. CDR1 is MNHEY, CDR2 SMNVEV, per germline (reference sequence). The CDR3 region has the DNA TGTGCCAGCAGTTCTACAACAGGGTACTATGGCTACACCTTC. Protein sequence: CASSSTTGYYGYTF.

In its sample, this clonotype was seen many times. V is TRBV18 and J is TRBJ1-2; 7 bases map to TRBD1. The junction had 8 bases not matched to a gene; V was cut back by 3 bases and J by 13 bases. The V gene's germline CDR1 is KGHSH and CDR2 LQKENI. CDR3 length: 12 amino acids. The CDR3 bases are TGTGCCAGCTCACCCGGGACAGATCACTTCACCTTC. This gives the protein CASSPGTDHFTF.

This clonotype has at least ten counts. The V call is TRBV12-3 or TRBV12-4, the J call TRBJ2-3; 10 positions match TRBD2. The CDR3 has 14 amino acids. V gave up 6 bases and J gave up 5 bases; unmatched junction bases: 5. CDR3 protein: CASSYTSGEDTQYF. CDR3 coding DNA: TGTGCCAGCAGCTATACTAGCGGGGAAGATACGCAGTATTTT.

This clonotype was counted ten times or more. V usage is TRBV4-3 and J usage is TRBJ1-2; D ambiguous. The CDR3 covers 13 residues. In germline, CDR1 is LGHNA, CDR2 YSLEER. V gave up 0 bases and J gave up 3 bases, with 5 bases separating them. CDR3: CASSQDRDYGYTF. The CDR3 nucleotides read TGCGCCAGCAGCCAAGATCGAGACTATGGCTACACCTTC.